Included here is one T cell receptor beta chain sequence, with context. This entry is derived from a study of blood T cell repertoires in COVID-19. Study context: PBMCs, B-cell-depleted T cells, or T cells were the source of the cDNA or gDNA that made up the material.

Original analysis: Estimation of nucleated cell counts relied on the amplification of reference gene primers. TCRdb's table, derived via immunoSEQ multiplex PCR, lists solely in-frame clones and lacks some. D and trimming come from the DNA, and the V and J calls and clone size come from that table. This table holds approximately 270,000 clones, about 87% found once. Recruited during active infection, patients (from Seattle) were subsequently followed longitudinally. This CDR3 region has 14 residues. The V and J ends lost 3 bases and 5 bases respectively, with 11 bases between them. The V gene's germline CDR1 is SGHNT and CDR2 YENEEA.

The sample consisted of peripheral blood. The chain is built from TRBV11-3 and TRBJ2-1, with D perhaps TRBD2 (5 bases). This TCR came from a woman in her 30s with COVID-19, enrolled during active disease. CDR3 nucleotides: TGTGCCAGCAGCTTCTACGGACTGAACAATGAGCAGTTCTTC. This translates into CASSFYGLNNEQFF.